One and the same sample provided the 8 T cell receptor beta chains below, sequenced in a study of shared clonotypes between healthy human individuals. Measured with immunoSEQ multiplex PCR; TCRdb has only the in-frame clones, and not every one. In the table there are nearly 600,000 clones, roughly 96% of which are singletons. CD45RO-negative CD8 cells positively selected for CCR7 made up the naive population, which excluded terminally differentiated effector memory CD45RA+ cells. Input material: naive CD8+ T cells sorted from blood. Receptor source: a woman between 25 and 40 years old in good health.

This clone was recorded only once. The CDR3 sequence: CASSPPGRGVWGYTF. The DNA for the CDR3 is TGTGCCAGCAGCCCCCCCGGCCGGGGAGTTTGGGGCTACACCTTC. This rearrangement joins TRBV13 to TRBJ1-2; D uncertain. The CDR3 runs 15 residues. Germline-derived CDR1 and CDR2 are PRHDT and FYEKMQ (reference sequence). Trimming stripped 5 bases from V and 8 bases from J, with 21 bases between. The full variable domain, rest sourced from reference TRBV13 and TRBJ1-2, is AAGVIQSPRHLIKEKRETATLKCYPIPRHDTVYWYQQGPGQDPQFLISFYEKMQSDKGSIPDRFSAQQFSDYHSELNMSSLELGDSALYFCASSPPGRGVWGYTFGSGTRLTVV.

The chain uses TRBV4-1 and TRBJ1-5, with TRBD1 as a possible D gene (5 bases). CDR1 is MGHRA and CDR2 is YSYEKL in the germline V gene. Trimming removed 3 bases at V and 4 bases at J, with 13 bases between. The length of the CDR3 is 15 residues. The CDR3 reads CASSQGVMANQPQHF. The CDR3, as DNA: TGCGCCAGCAGCCAGGGGGTCATGGCTAATCAGCCCCAGCATTTT.

The J gene is TRBJ2-7, the V gene TRBV7-9; maybe TRBD2 (6 bases). CDR1 SEHNR and CDR2 FQNEAQ come from the germline V gene (reference sequence). The V and J ends lost 5 bases and 3 bases respectively, with 11 bases between them. The CDR3 consists of 13 residues. In DNA form, the CDR3 reads TGTGCCAGCAGCCTTGGGGACTTCTACGAGCAGTACTTC. It specifies CASSLGDFYEQYF.

This clone was recorded once. The chain uses TRBV29-1 and TRBJ2-1; D remains unclear. Germline V gives CDR1 SQVTM, CDR2 ANQGSEA. V lost 6 bases and J 3 bases, leaving 15 bases between the germline ends. CDR3 size: 14 residues. CDR3 amino acids: CSVDGPLSYNEQFF. The DNA of the CDR3 is TGCAGCGTCGACGGGCCCCTGAGCTACAATGAGCAGTTCTTC.

The chain joins TRBV5-4 to TRBJ1-3; a possible D gene is TRBD1 (5 bases). Germline loops: CDR1 SGHNT, CDR2 YYREEE (reference sequence). CDR3 length equals 16 residues. Deletions cut 0 bases from V and 4 bases from J, with 14 bases between. CDR3 amino acids: CASSLANEGFGNTIYF. The CDR3 region has the DNA TGTGCCAGCAGCTTGGCCAATGAGGGGTTCGGAAACACCATATATTTT.

The chain carries TRBV4-1 and TRBJ2-7, with TRBD1 matching 10 bases. This CDR3 has 15 amino acids. The germline V gene has CDR1 MGHRA and CDR2 YSYEKL. V dropped 5 bases and J dropped 4; count of bases not matched to a gene: 8. The CDR3 sequence: CASSSTPGQGYEQYF. CDR3 sequence (DNA): TGCGCCAGCAGCTCGACGCCGGGACAGGGGTACGAGCAGTACTTC.

This chain links TRBV28 with TRBJ2-1, with TRBD1 matching 7 bases. The CDR3 has 15 residues. The V segment lost 6 bases and the J segment 5 bases; nucleotides outside the gene matches: 10. The germline gives CDR1 MDHEN, CDR2 SYDVKM. DNA for the CDR3: TGTGCCAGCAGCTCCGACAGGGTGCTCAACAATGAGCAGTTCTTC. It yields the protein CASSSDRVLNNEQFF.

The chain is built from TRBV19 and TRBJ2-2; D remains unclear. Germline-derived CDR1 and CDR2 are LNHDA and SQIVND (reference sequence). The CDR3 runs to 14 residues. V was clipped by 3 bases and J by 1 base, with 6 bases between them. CDR3 amino acids: CASSIIGNTGELFF. The CDR3, as DNA: TGTGCCAGTAGTATTATAGGGAACACCGGGGAGCTGTTTTTT.